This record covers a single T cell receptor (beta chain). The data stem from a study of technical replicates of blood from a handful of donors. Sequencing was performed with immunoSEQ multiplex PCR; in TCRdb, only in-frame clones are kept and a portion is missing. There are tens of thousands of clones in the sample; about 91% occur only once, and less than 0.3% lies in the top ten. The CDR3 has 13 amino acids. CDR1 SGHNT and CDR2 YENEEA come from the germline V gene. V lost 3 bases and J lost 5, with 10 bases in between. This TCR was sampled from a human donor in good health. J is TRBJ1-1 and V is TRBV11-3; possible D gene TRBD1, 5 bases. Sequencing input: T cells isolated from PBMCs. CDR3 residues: CASSLSGATEAFF. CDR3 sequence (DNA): TGTGCCAGCAGCTTGTCTGGGGCGACTGAAGCTTTCTTT.